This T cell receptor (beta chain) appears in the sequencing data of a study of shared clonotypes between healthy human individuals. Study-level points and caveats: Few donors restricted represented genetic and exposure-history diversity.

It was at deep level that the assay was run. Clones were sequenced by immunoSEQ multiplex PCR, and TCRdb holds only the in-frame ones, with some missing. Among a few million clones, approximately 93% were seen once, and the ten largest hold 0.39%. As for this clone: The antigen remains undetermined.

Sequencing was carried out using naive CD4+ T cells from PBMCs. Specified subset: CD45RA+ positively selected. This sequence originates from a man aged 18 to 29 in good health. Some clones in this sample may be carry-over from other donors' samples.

The CDR3 nucleotides are TGCGCCAGCAGCTTGGGACTAGCGGGAGAGGTAGATACGCAGTATTTT. Translated: CASSLGLAGEVDTQYF. The J gene is TRBJ2-3, the V gene TRBV5-1, with 12 nucleotides matching TRBD2. The V gene end was trimmed by 0 bases and the J gene end by 5 bases; junction bases not matched to a gene: 4. Per germline, CDR1 SGHRS and CDR2 YFSETQ. The CDR3 contains 16 residues.